The TCR beta chain described here comes from a study of control samples from healthy donors and cancer patients (dated by TCRdb to the early 2020s). The library was built by means of the immunoSEQ multiplex PCR assay. TCRdb re-hosts the immuneACCESS table, in-frame sequences only. Its copies lack some clones; in the studies checked, an unresolved V gene accounts for under half of them, and the cause for the rest is not known. This sample is represented by 150,000 or so clones; approximately 93% of them were singletons. The ten largest clones take up around 5.4% of the sample. Trimming takes 8 bases off V and 9 bases off J; junction bases not matched to a gene: 10. According to the germline V gene (reference sequence), CDR1 reads LNHDA and CDR2 reads SQIVND. There are 15 amino acids in the CDR3, from cysteine to phenylalanine inclusive. The only DNA kept is the CDR3, 45 bases in frame from the first base.

About this clone: Its antigen is unknown. Qualities for individual bases were not recorded, and no much larger clone is one base off.

The chain joins TRBV19 to TRBJ2-2; 12 central bases correspond to TRBD1. The sequence derives from a man in his late teens or twenties in good health. Sequences were obtained from blood. The nucleotide sequence reads TGTGCCAGTTACACCGGGACAGGGGGCGGGTGGGAGCTGTTTTTT. This yields the protein CASYTGTGGGWELFF.